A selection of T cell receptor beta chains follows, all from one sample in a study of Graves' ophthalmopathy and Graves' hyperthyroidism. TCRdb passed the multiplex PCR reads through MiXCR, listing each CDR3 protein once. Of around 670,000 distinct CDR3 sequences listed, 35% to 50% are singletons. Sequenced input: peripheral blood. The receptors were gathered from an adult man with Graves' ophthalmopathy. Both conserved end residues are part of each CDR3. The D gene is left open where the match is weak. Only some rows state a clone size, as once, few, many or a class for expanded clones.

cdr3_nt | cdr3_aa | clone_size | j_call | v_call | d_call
TGTGCCAGTAGTACCAGAGTCGGGGACGAGCAGTACTTC | CASSTRVGDEQYF | NA | TRBJ2-7 | TRBV19 | NA
TGTGCCAGCAGCTTTACAGGGGCATCGCCTGAAGCTTTCTTT | CASSFTGASPEAFF | NA | TRBJ1-1 | TRBV7-9 | TRBD1
TGTGCCAGCAGCCTGGGACAGGGGTTTCGCTACACCTTC | CASSLGQGFRYTF | many | TRBJ1-2 | TRBV7-9 | TRBD1
TGTGCCAGCAGCCCAAGACTAGCGGGGAAGAAAACCTACGAGCAGTACTTC | CASSPRLAGKKTYEQYF | NA | TRBJ2-7 | TRBV11-2 | TRBD2
TGTGCCAGCAGCTTAGATTCTCCGACAGGGGGACTGGAGACCCAGTACTTC | CASSLDSPTGGLETQYF | NA | TRBJ2-5 | TRBV7-6 | TRBD1
TGTGCCACCAGGACCAATTCGGATACGCAGTATTTT | CATRTNSDTQYF | NA | TRBJ2-3 | TRBV2 | NA
TGCAGTGCTAGAGGGGGCTTGCAGCCCCAGCATTTT | CSARGGLQPQHF | NA | TRBJ1-5 | TRBV20-1 | NA
TGCAGTGCTAGTGACCGGGACAGGGGGGTTTGGACTGAAGCTTTCTTT | CSASDRDRGVWTEAFF | once | TRBJ1-1 | TRBV20-1 | TRBD1
TGTGCCAGCAGCCACGAGTCCCAGATGGGAGACCAGCATTTT | CASSHESQMGDQHF | NA | TRBJ1-5 | TRBV7-6 | NA
TGCGCCAGCAGCCAAGAAGTCAGGGGCGCGGATGGCTACACCTTC | CASSQEVRGADGYTF | NA | TRBJ1-2 | TRBV4-1 | NA
TGTGCCAGCAGTGAGAAGGACGGTGGATTCAATCAGCCCCAGCATTTT | CASSEKDGGFNQPQHF | NA | TRBJ1-5 | TRBV10-3 | NA
NA | CATSESSGTAFGNGYTF | many | TRBJ1-2 | TRBV24-1 | NA
TGCGCCAGCAGCTTCAGCGGGTTTAATTCACCCCTCCACTTT | CASSFSGFNSPLHF | few | TRBJ1-6 | TRBV5-1 | NA
TGTGCCATCAGGAGACTAGCGGGGGACCCAGGGGATACGCAGTATTTT | CAIRRLAGDPGDTQYF | NA | TRBJ2-3 | TRBV10-3 | TRBD2
TGTGCCAGCAAGGGGACTAGCAACGAGCAGTACTTC | CASKGTSNEQYF | NA | TRBJ2-7 | TRBV13 | TRBD2
TGTGCCAGCAGCAAAGCCCGGGACAAACTCTACGAGCAGTACTTC | CASSKARDKLYEQYF | many | TRBJ2-7 | TRBV7-8 | NA
TGTGCCAGCAGCCCCGTCCGGACAGGGACCATATATTTT | CASSPVRTGTIYF | few | TRBJ1-3 | TRBV3-1 | TRBD1
TGTGCCAGCATGAGGGTAAACGAGCAGTACTTC | CASMRVNEQYF | many | TRBJ2-7 | TRBV2 | NA
TGTGCCAGCAGCTTTGGCAGTGCAACTAATGAAAAACTGTTTTTT | CASSFGSATNEKLFF | many | TRBJ1-4 | TRBV7-3 | NA
TGTGCCAGCAGCCAAGGGGACAGGGCTCTCTCTGGAAACACCATATATTTT | CASSQGDRALSGNTIYF | NA | TRBJ1-3 | TRBV5-5 | TRBD1
TGCGCCAGCAGAACGGCTCTACAGGATGGCTACACCTTC | CASRTALQDGYTF | many | TRBJ1-2 | TRBV5-1 | NA
TGCAGCGTAAACTTGGGGAACACTGAAGCTTTCTTT | CSVNLGNTEAFF | many | TRBJ1-1 | TRBV29-1 | NA
TGTGCCAGTAGTATAGTCGGAACTAACTATGGCTACACCTTC | CASSIVGTNYGYTF | NA | TRBJ1-2 | TRBV19 | NA
TGTGCCAGCAGCCAAGCACAGGGGATGTCCTACGAGCAGTACTTC | CASSQAQGMSYEQYF | few | TRBJ2-7 | TRBV4-2 | TRBD1
TGTGCCAGCAGCCCCGACGGTAACGGGGAGCTGTTTTTT | CASSPDGNGELFF | NA | TRBJ2-2 | TRBV12-3/TRBV12-4 | NA
TGTGCCAGCAGCTCCGGGCTAGGATACGATAAGGCCGGGGAGCTGTTTTTT | CASSSGLGYDKAGELFF | NA | TRBJ2-2 | TRBV7-9 | NA
TGTGCCACCAGTGACGTGACAGATGGCTACACCTTC | CATSDVTDGYTF | many | TRBJ1-2 | TRBV24-1 | NA
TGCGCCAGCAGCCACGGACAGGGGACAGAGACCCAGTACTTC | CASSHGQGTETQYF | few | TRBJ2-5 | TRBV4-1 | TRBD1
TGTGCCAGCAGGGCCGGGACAGGATACTACGAGCAGTACTTC | CASRAGTGYYEQYF | NA | TRBJ2-7 | TRBV5-6 | TRBD1
TGTGCCAGTACCAATGGGGCAGCGCCCCAAGAGACCCAGTACTTC | CASTNGAAPQETQYF | few | TRBJ2-5 | TRBV19 | NA
TGCAGTGCTGCTGAACGGGAGTACACTGAAGCTTTCTTT | CSAAEREYTEAFF | NA | TRBJ1-1 | TRBV20-1 | NA
TGTGCCAGCAGCTTGGCCGCGATCCAAGAGACCCAGTACTTC | CASSLAAIQETQYF | NA | TRBJ2-5 | TRBV11-2 | NA
TGTGCCAGCAGCCCCGCGGACAGCACTGAAGCTTTCTTT | CASSPADSTEAFF | few | TRBJ1-1 | TRBV7-9 | NA
TGCAGCGTTGCGTTGGGACTAGGGGGGGGCCAAGAGACCCAGTACTTC | CSVALGLGGGQETQYF | many | TRBJ2-5 | TRBV29-1 | TRBD2
TGTGCCCGCAGTGACACAGGGACTCGATTCGCCACCCTCCACTTT | CARSDTGTRFATLHF | NA | TRBJ1-6 | TRBV2 | NA
TGTGCCAGCAGCTTAGAGGGGGCCCTTAACACTGAAGCTTTCTTT | CASSLEGALNTEAFF | NA | TRBJ1-1 | TRBV11-2 | NA
TGTGCCATCAGTAGACAGGGAATGACTGAAGCTTTCTTT | CAISRQGMTEAFF | many | TRBJ1-1 | TRBV10-3 | TRBD1
TGTGCCACCACCCCGGGACTAGCGCAAGAGACCCAGCATTTT | CATTPGLAQETQHF | NA | TRBJ1-5 | TRBV24-1 | NA